This T cell receptor (beta chain) is from a study of blood T cell repertoires in COVID-19 (TCRdb year 2020). A note on the overall study: The collaborator samples originated in the United States, Italy and Spain and spanned the acute and convalescent phases of COVID-19. The repertoires were made available in a free public database intended to serve as a resource for research on the immune response to SARS-CoV-2. Where available, HLA class I and class II types were taken from metadata supplied by the sample provider and were not determined by assay-based typing. The samples were drawn from two sources: the first 160 participants of the ongoing ImmuneRACE study, and over 950 subjects contributed by 6 global collaborators. Deeply sampled blood TCRbeta repertoires from subjects exposed to, actively infected with, or recovered from COVID-19 were included in the dataset. Nearly every sample came with metadata listing a de-identified subject ID, COVID-19 status, age in years and sex. The prospective study material was composed of cDNA or gDNA derived from T cells, B-cell-depleted T cells, or PBMCs.

TCRbeta CDR3 regions were amplified from genomic DNA using the immunoSEQ Assay, a bias-controlled multiplex PCR. Under the source paper's analysis protocol: The number of nucleated cells in each sample was estimated by amplification of reference gene primers within the assay. Sequence reads were collapsed and filtered to measure the absolute abundance of every unique TCRbeta CDR3 rearrangement. For each sample, productive Simpson clonality was calculated by taking the square root of Simpson's diversity index across productive rearrangements. This immuneACCESS table, as held by TCRdb, lists in-frame sequences with V and J called but not all clones. Of the missing ones, under half trace to an unresolved V gene in checked studies; the others have no known cause. V and J calls and clone size come straight from that table; D and trimming were deduced from the DNA. The sample includes under 200,000 clones, with approximately 85% observed a single time. Of the sample, 7.5% to 8% falls within the top ten clones.

A word on this clone: Its antigen specificity is not known. Base quality data are lacking; no much larger clone is found one base away.

V was cut back by 4 bases and J by 1 base, leaving a gap of 7 bases between them. The germline V gene (reference sequence) provides CDR1 SEHNR and CDR2 FQNEAQ. The CDR3 runs 13 residues from the cysteine to the phenylalanine. The read is trimmed to its CDR3 DNA, 39 bases read in frame from base 1. Samples from volunteer blood donors who had recovered from COVID-19 were contributed by a second Seattle source. The collaborating institutions used their own protocols to collect whole blood in K2EDTA tubes. Collaborator samples were shipped for TCRbeta analysis as frozen whole blood, isolated PBMCs, or DNA extracted from either sample type. Summary of the overall study and its limitations: The quantity of clinical and demographic metadata differed by source and by participant and was supplied without curation.

Sequenced input: peripheral blood. This receptor was taken from a man between 40 and 49 years old who had recovered from COVID-19. The rearrangement joined TRBV7-9 to TRBJ1-1, and TRBD1 may be the D gene, going by 6 matching bases. The DNA sequence is as follows: TGTGCCAGCAGCTCGGGACAGAACACTGAAGCTTTCTTT. This yields the protein CASSSGQNTEAFF.